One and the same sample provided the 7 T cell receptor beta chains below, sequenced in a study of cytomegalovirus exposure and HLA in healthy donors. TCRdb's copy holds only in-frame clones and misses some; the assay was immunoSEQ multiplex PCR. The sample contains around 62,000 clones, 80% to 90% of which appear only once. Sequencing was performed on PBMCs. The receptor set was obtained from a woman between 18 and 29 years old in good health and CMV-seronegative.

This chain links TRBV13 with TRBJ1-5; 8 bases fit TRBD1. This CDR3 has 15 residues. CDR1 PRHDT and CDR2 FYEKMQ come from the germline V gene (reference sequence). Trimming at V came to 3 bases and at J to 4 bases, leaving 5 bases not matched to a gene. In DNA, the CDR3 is TGTGCCAGCAGCTTCGGACAGGGTGGTAATCAGCCCCAGCATTTT. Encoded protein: CASSFGQGGNQPQHF.

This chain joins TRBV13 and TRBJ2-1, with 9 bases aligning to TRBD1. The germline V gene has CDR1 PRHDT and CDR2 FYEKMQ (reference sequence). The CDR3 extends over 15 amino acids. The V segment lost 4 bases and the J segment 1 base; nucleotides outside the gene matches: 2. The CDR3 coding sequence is TGTGCCAGCAGCTCCGGGACAGGGTCCTACAATGAGCAGTTCTTC. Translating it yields CASSSGTGSYNEQFF.

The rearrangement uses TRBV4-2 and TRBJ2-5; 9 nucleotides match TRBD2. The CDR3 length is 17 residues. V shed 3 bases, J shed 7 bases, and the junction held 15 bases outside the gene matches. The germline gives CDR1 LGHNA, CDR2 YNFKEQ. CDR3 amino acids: CASSQDSSGARGGTQYF. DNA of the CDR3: TGTGCCAGCAGCCAGGACTCTAGCGGGGCCCGAGGGGGGACCCAGTACTTC.

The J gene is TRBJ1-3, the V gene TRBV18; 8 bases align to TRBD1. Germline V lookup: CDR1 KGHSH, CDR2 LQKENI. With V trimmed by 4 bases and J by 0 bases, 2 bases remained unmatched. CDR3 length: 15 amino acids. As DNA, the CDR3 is TGTGCCAGCTCACAGGGACAGGCCTCTGGAAACACCATATATTTT. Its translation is CASSQGQASGNTIYF.

CDR3 nucleotides: TGCGCCAGCAGCCATAGACTAGCTGGCCCAGATACGCAGTATTTT. This gives the protein CASSHRLAGPDTQYF. The V and J genes are TRBV4-1 and TRBJ2-3, with TRBD2 matching 7 bases. The germline V gene has CDR1 MGHRA and CDR2 YSYEKL. The trim removed 3 bases at V and 4 bases at J, leaving 7 bases unmatched. The CDR3 spans 15 residues.

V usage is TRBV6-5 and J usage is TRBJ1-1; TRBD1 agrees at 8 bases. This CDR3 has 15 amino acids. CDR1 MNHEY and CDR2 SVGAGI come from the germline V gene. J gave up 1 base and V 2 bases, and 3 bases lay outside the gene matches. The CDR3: CASSYTGQGNTEAFF. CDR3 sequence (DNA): TGTGCCAGCAGTTACACTGGACAGGGGAACACTGAAGCTTTCTTT.

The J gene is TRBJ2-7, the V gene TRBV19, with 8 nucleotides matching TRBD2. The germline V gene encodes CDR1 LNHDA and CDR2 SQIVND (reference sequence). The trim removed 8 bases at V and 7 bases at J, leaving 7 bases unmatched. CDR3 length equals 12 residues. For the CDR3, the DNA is TGTGCCAGTGGGCGGGGGGAATATGAGCAGTACTTC. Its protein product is CASGRGEYEQYF.